This TCR beta chain was recorded in a study of PD-1 blockade in classical Hodgkin lymphoma. Regarding time point: cycle 4 day 1 (C4D1), after five to seven weeks of nivolumab. All patients relapsed after autologous stem cell transplantation, and brentuximab vedotin exposure varied. Data came from immunoSEQ multiplex PCR; TCRdb stores just in-frame clones and leaves some out. The profile shows over 85,000 clones, over 75% of them singletons. The CDR3 length is 12 residues. Germline CDR1 LNHDA, CDR2 SQIVND (reference sequence). V dropped 3 bases and J dropped 2 bases, with 5 bases sitting between them. V and J are TRBV19 and TRBJ2-7, with D possibly being TRBD1 or TRBD2 (5 bases each). The source was peripheral blood mononuclear cells (PBMCs), collected before the fourth cycle of nivolumab. The sequence came from a human donor with classical Hodgkin lymphoma. CDR3 nucleotides: TGTGCCAGTAGTATGGGGGCCTACGAGCAGTACTTC. Its protein product is CASSMGAYEQYF. The full variable domain, in which reference TRBV19 and TRBJ2-7 provide the parts outside the CDR3, is DGGITQSPKYLFRKEGQNVTLSCEQNLNHDAMYWYRQDPGQGLRLIYYSQIVNDFQKGDIAEGYSVSREKKESFPLTVTSAQKNPTAFYLCASSMGAYEQYFGPGTRLTVT.